One T cell receptor (beta chain) is described in this entry. Its antigen has not been determined. Base qualities are not recorded, but no much larger clone differs from it by a single base. The data were taken from a study of blood T cell repertoires in COVID-19 (TCRdb year 2020). In the study overall: Collaborator samples came from the United States, Italy and Spain and covered acute and convalescent phases of COVID-19. The material from the prospective study consisted of cDNA or gDNA derived from T cells, B-cell-depleted T cells, or PBMCs. The sample metadata nearly always contained a de-identified subject ID, COVID-19 status, age in years and sex. Where HLA class I and class II types were available, the types were taken from metadata supplied by the sample provider, not from assay-based typing. The samples were drawn from the first 160 participants of the ongoing ImmuneRACE study and from under 1,500 subjects provided by 6 global collaborators. The repertoires were released in a freely available public database meant as a resource for research on the immune response to SARS-CoV-2. The dataset comprised deeply sampled blood TCRbeta repertoires from subjects exposed to, actively infected with, or recovered from COVID-19.

Enrolling through a virtual design, the prospective study's participants ranged in age from roughly 18 to 89 years and lived across about two dozen United States geographic areas. In the prospective study, cohorts were assigned on the basis of participant-reported clinical history obtained from a screening survey and a study questionnaire. Recovered participants in ImmuneRACE Cohort 3 were defined as having two consecutive negative NP/OP PCR tests, clearance from a healthcare professional, or resolution of symptoms. Each participant in the prospective study had whole blood, serum and a nasopharyngeal or oropharyngeal swab collected by mobile phlebotomists. Additional blood draws and questionnaires over an approximately 2-month period could optionally be provided by prospective study participants. Before DNA extraction, blood samples from the prospective study were shipped at room temperature or frozen.

The CDR3 numbers 16 residues from cysteine through phenylalanine. The only DNA kept is the CDR3, 48 bases in frame from the first base. CDR1 and CDR2 are drawn from the germline V gene (reference sequence): LNHNV, YYDKDF. V and J are trimmed by 1 base and 8 bases, and the gene matches miss 10 bases of the junction. What the research found in general, with its limitations: How much clinical and demographic metadata was included differed by source and by participant, and the metadata was provided uncurated.

TCRbeta CDR3 regions were amplified from genomic DNA using the immunoSEQ Assay, a bias-controlled multiplex PCR. From the authors' description of their analysis: The number of nucleated cells in each sample was estimated from the amplification of reference gene primers within the assay. To quantify the absolute abundance of each unique TCRbeta CDR3 rearrangement, sequence reads were collapsed and filtered. For each sample, productive Simpson clonality was calculated by taking the square root of Simpson's diversity index across productive rearrangements. Entries here come from immuneACCESS through TCRdb and include only in-frame sequences with V and J called. Some clones fail to appear in such tables; in the studies checked, an unresolved V gene covers under half of the shortfall, and the cause of the remainder is unknown. That table is the source of V, J and clone size, and D and trimming were worked out from the DNA. This sample has about 250,000 clones in its table, and approximately 90% of those were observed once. 15% to 19% of the sample is taken by the ten largest.

The sequenced material came from PBMCs or T cells enriched from blood (not recorded which). The chain links TRBV15 with TRBJ1-4; 7 of the junction bases match TRBD1. This clonotype was sampled from a man aged 18-30 years who had recovered from COVID-19. CDR3 region: CATSRAPGQMGEKLFF. The nucleotide sequence is TGTGCCACCAGCAGAGCCCCGGGACAGATGGGAGAAAAACTGTTTTTT.